In this sample, the clone carrying this TCR beta chain turned up many times. This entry is derived from a study of spatial heterogeneity in lung cancer. TCRdb called the 5' RACE reads again in MiXCR, with one record for every CDR3 protein. The sample has some 83,000 distinct CDR3 sequences; about 7.8% are singletons. CDR1 is SGHVS and CDR2 is FQNEAQ in the germline V gene. The CDR3 is made up of 16 amino acids. Trimming left V 1 base short and J 2 bases short, with 12 bases between. As for time point: sample taken at primary tumor resection. The sequence was collected from a male donor with early-stage non-small cell lung cancer. The chain joins TRBV7-8 to TRBJ1-3; the D gene is possibly TRBD1 (5 bases). The sequences come from PBMCs, collected at surgery. The CDR3 coding sequence is TGTGCCAGCAGCTTAGTTCCCCAGGGCGCTGGAAACACCATATATTTT. It specifies CASSLVPQGAGNTIYF.